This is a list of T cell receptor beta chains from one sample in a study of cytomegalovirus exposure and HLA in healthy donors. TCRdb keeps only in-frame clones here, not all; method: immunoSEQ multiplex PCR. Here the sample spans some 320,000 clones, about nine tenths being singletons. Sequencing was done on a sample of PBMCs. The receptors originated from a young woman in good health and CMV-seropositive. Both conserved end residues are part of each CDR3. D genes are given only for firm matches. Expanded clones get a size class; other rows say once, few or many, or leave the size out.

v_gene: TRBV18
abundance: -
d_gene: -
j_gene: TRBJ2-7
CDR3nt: TGTGCCAGCTCATTGACCGGGACTGAGTCGGTTGAGCAGTACTTC
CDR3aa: CASSLTGTESVEQYF

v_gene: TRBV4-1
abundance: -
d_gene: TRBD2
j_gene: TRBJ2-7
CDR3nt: TGCGCCAGCAGCCAACCTACAGGACTAGCCAGAACCGAGCAGTACTTC
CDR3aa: CASSQPTGLARTEQYF

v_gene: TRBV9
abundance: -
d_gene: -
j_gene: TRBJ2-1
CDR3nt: TGTGCCAGCAGCGTACGGGAGTGGTGGAATGAGCAGTTCTTC
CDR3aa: CASSVREWWNEQFF

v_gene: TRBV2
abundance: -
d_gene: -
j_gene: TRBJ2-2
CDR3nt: TGTGCCAGCAGTGATCCAGGGGACACCGGGGAGCTGTTTTTT
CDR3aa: CASSDPGDTGELFF

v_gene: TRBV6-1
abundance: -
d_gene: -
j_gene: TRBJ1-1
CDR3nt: TGTGCCAGCAGTGAGGCAGGAAACACTGAAGCTTTCTTT
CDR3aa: CASSEAGNTEAFF

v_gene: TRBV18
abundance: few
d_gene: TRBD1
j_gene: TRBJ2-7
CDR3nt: TGTGCCAGCTCACGACGGGTTTGGGGACAGGGGGACGAGCAGTACTTC
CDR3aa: CASSRRVWGQGDEQYF

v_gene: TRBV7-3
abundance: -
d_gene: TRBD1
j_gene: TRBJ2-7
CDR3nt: TGTGCCAGCAGCTATACCGGGACAGGGGGCTCGGAGCAGTACTTC
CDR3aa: CASSYTGTGGSEQYF

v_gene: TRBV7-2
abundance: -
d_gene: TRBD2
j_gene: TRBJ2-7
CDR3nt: TGTGCCAGCAGCCCTTCTAGCGGGAGGCGCTACGAGCAGTACTTC
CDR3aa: CASSPSSGRRYEQYF

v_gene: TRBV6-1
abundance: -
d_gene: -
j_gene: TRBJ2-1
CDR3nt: TGTGCCAGCAGCCAGGGTTCCTACAATGAGCAGTTCTTC
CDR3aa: CASSQGSYNEQFF

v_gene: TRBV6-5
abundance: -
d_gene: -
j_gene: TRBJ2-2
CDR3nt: TGTGCCAGCAGTTATACCCAGGGGAACACCGGGGAGCTGTTTTTT
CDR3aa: CASSYTQGNTGELFF

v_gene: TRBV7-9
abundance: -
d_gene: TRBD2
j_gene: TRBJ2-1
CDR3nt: TGTGCCAGCAGCTTTGCCGTGACTAGCGGGAGATTGGATGAGCAGTTCTTC
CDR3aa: CASSFAVTSGRLDEQFF

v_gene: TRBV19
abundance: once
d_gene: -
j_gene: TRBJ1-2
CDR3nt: TGTGCCAGTAGTAGAAGACAGAATGGCTATGGCTACACCTTC
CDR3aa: CASSRRQNGYGYTF

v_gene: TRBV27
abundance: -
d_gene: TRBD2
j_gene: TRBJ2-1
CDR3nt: TGTGCCAGCAGTTTGCGGGGGGATGAGCAGTTCTTC
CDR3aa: CASSLRGDEQFF

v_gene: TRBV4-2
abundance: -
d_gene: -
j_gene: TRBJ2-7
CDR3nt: TGTGCCAGCAGCCAAGGTAGCACCGGGGCCTACGAGCAGTACTTC
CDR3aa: CASSQGSTGAYEQYF

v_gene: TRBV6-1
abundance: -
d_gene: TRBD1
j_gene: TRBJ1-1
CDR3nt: TGTGCCAGCAGTACGGACAGGGACACTGAAGCTTTCTTT
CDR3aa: CASSTDRDTEAFF

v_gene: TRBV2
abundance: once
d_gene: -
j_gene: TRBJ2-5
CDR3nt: TGTGCCAGCAGTGTTCGCCTTCCTATAAGACCGTACTTC
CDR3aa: CASSVRLPIRPYF

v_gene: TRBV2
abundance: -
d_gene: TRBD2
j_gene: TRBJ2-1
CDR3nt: TGTGCCAGCAGTTCAACTAGCGCCCTGGCGGGCAATGAGCAGTTCTTC
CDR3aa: CASSSTSALAGNEQFF

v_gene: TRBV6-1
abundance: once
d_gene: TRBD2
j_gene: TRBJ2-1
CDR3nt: TGTGCCAGCAGTGTAGCGGGAGGCTACAATGAGCAGTTCTTC
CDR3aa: CASSVAGGYNEQFF

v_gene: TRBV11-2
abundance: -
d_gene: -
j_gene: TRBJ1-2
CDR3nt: TGTGCCAGCAGCTTCACGTGGACAGATCCCATCTTGTATGGCTACACCTTC
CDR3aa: CASSFTWTDPILYGYTF

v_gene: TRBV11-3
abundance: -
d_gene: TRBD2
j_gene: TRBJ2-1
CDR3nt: TGTGCCAGCAGCTTAGGGAGACTAGCGGACCTCTCATGGCGTAATGAGCAGTTCTTC
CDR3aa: CASSLGRLADLSWRNEQFF

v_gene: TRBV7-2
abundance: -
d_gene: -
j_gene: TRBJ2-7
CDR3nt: TGTGCCAGCAGCTTAGCCGCAGCAGGCGAGCAGTACTTC
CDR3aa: CASSLAAAGEQYF

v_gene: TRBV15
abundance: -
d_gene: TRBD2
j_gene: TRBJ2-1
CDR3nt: TGTGCCACCAGCAGAGTCGCCGGGGGGAATGAGCAGTTCTTC
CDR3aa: CATSRVAGGNEQFF

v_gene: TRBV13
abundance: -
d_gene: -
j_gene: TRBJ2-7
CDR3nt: TGTGCCAGCAGCTGGCAGGCTACCTACGAGCAGTACTTC
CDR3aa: CASSWQATYEQYF

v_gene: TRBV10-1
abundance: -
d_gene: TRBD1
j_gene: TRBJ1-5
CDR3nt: TGCGCCATTATTGACAGGGCTAGCAATCAGCCCCAGCATTTT
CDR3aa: CAIIDRASNQPQHF

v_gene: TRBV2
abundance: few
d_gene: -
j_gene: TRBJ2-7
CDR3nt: TGTGCCAGCAGGCGGGACAGAAGCTCCTACGAGCAGTACTTC
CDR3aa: CASRRDRSSYEQYF

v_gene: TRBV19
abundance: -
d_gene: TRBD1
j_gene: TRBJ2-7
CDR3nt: TGTGCCAGTAGTATAGGGACAGGGATCTCCTACGAGCAGTACTTC
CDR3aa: CASSIGTGISYEQYF

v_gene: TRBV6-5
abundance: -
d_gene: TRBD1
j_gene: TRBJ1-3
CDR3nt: TGTGCCAGCAGCACGGGACAGGGAAACACCATATATTTT
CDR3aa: CASSTGQGNTIYF

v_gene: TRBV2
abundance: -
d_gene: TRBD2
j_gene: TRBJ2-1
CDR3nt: TGTGCCAGTCCGACTAGCGGGTGGGGCAATGAGCAGTTCTTC
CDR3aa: CASPTSGWGNEQFF

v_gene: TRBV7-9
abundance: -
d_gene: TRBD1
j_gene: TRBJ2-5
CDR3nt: TGTGCCAGCAGCTTAGTAGGGACAGAAGAGACCCAGTACTTC
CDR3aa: CASSLVGTEETQYF

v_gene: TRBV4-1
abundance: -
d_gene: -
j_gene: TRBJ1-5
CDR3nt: TGCGCCAGCAGCCCGACAGGTTCGAATCAGCCCCAGCATTTT
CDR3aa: CASSPTGSNQPQHF

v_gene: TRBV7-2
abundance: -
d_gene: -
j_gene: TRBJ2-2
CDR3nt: TGTGCCAGCAGCTTAAGCCGATACACCGGGGAGCTGTTTTTT
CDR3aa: CASSLSRYTGELFF

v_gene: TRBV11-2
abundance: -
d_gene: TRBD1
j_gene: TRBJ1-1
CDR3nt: TGTGCCAGCAGCTTATGGGACAGGGTTGGCACTGAAGCTTTCTTT
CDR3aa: CASSLWDRVGTEAFF

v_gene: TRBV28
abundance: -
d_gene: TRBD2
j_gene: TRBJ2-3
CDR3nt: TGTGCCAGCAGTAAACCTAGCGGGGGAACAGATACGCAGTATTTT
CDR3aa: CASSKPSGGTDTQYF

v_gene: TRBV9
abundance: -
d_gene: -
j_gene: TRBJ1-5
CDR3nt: TGTGCCAGCAGCGCGACAGCTAGCAATCAGCCCCAGCATTTT
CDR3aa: CASSATASNQPQHF

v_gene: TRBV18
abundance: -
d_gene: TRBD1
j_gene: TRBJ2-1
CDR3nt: TGTGCCAGCTCACCACCGTATGGGGACAGTAGCTCCTACAATGAGCAGTTCTTC
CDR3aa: CASSPPYGDSSSYNEQFF

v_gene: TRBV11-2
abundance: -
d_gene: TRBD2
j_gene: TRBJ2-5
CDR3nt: TGTGCCAGCAGCTTCCATGGGACTAGCGGGGGGGAGACCCAGTACTTC
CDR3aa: CASSFHGTSGGETQYF

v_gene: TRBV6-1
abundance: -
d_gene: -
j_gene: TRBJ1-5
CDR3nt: TGTGCCAGCACACCCGGGACTGTTCAGCCCCAGCATTTT
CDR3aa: CASTPGTVQPQHF

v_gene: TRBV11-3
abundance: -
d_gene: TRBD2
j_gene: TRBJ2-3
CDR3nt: TGTGCCAGCAGCTTAGGCCTGACTAGCGGGAGCACAGATACGCAGTATTTT
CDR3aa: CASSLGLTSGSTDTQYF

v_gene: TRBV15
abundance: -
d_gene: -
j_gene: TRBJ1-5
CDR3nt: TGTGCCACCAACACCGGTGAGAGCAATCAGCCCCAGCATTTT
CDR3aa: CATNTGESNQPQHF

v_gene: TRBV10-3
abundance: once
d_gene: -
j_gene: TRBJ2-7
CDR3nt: TGTGCCAGCGGTCCCCGTGTCCCCTTTGGGTACGAGCAGTACTTC
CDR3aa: CASGPRVPFGYEQYF

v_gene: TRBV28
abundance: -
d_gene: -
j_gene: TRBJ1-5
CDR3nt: TGTGCCAGCAGTGGCTGGGGGGGAGATGGGCAGCCCCAGCATTTT
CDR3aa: CASSGWGGDGQPQHF

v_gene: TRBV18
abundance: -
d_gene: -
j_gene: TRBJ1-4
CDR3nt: TGTGCCACCGCTAGGGGGACTAATGAAAAACTGTTTTTT
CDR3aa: CATARGTNEKLFF

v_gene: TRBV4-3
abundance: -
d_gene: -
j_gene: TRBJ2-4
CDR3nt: TGCGCCAGCTCCCCCTCGAGGGGACCTTTCAACATTCAGTACTTC
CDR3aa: CASSPSRGPFNIQYF

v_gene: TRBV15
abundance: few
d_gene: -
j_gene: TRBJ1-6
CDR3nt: TGTGCCACCAGCAGAAACAGAGATAATTCACCCCTCCACTTT
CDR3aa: CATSRNRDNSPLHF

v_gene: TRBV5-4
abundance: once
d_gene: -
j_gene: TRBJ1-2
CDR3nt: TGTGCCAGCAGCTTGGGGGACAAAAACTATGGCTACACCTTC
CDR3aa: CASSLGDKNYGYTF

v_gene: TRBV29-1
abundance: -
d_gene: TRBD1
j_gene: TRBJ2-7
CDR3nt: TGCAGCGTTGACTCCGGGACAGGCCAATACGAGCAGTACTTC
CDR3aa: CSVDSGTGQYEQYF

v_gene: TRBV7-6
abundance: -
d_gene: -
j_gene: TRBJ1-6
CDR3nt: TGTGCCAGCAGCTTAGGACAGGCCGGCGGTTCACCCCTCCACTTT
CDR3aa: CASSLGQAGGSPLHF

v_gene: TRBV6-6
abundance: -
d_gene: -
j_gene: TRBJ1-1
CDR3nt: TGTGCCAGCACCGTCGGGAACACTGAAGCTTTCTTT
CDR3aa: CASTVGNTEAFF

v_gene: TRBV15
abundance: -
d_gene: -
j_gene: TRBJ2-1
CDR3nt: TGTGCCACCAGCAGAGATATGATCAATGAGCAGTTCTTC
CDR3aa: CATSRDMINEQFF

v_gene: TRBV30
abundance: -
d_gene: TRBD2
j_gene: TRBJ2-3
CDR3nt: TGTGCCTGGAGTGTACTAGCGGGAGGGCGCACAGATACGCAGTATTTT
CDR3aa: CAWSVLAGGRTDTQYF

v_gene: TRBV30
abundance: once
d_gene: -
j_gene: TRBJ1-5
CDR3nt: TGTGCCTGGAGCGGGGTTAATCAGCCCCAGCATTTT
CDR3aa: CAWSGVNQPQHF

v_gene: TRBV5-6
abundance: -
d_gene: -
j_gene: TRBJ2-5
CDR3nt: TGTGCCAGCAGCCGTAGGAGCGAGACCCAGTACTTC
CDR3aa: CASSRRSETQYF

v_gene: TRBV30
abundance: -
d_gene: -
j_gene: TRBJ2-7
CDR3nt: TGTGCCTGGAGTGCCATTAGGGGATTCAACGAGCAGTACTTC
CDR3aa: CAWSAIRGFNEQYF

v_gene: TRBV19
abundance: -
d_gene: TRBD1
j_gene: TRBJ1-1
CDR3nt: TGTGCCACCTGGGGGGACAGGGTCACTGAAGCTTTCTTT
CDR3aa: CATWGDRVTEAFF

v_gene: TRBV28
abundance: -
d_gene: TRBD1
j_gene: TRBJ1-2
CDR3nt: TGTGCCAGCAGTTTAACAGGGGACTATGGCTACACCTTC
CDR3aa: CASSLTGDYGYTF

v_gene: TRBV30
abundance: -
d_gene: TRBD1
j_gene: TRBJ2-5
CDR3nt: TGTGCCTGGAGTGCGACAGGGAAAGAGACCCAGTACTTC
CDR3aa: CAWSATGKETQYF

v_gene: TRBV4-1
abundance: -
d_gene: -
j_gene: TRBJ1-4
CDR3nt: TGCGCCAGCAGCCAAGCAGGGGCAACTAATGAAAAACTGTTTTTT
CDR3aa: CASSQAGATNEKLFF

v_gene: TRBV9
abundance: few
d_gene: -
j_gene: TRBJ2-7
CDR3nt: TGTGCCAGCAGCGTAGGGGGCAACTCCTACGAGCAGTACTTC
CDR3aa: CASSVGGNSYEQYF

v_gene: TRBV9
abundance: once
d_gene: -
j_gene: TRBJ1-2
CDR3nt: TGTGCCAGCAGCACCCCCACAGTCGGCTACACCTTC
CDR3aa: CASSTPTVGYTF

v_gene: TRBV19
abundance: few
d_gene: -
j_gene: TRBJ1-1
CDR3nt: TGTGCCAGTAGTATAGAGCGGGGGCTTGTGACTGAAGCTTTCTTT
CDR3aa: CASSIERGLVTEAFF